This T cell receptor (beta chain) was captured in a study of T cell clones after liver transplantation. Sequenced by immunoSEQ multiplex PCR; TCRdb stores in-frame clones only, minus some. This sample has around 100,000 clones; approximately 85% occur once, and the top ten carry over 0.75%. The ends were cut back, 6 bases at V and 3 bases at J, with 12 bases in the middle. The CDR3 length is 13 residues. CDR1 and CDR2 (germline): SNHLY, FYNNEI. This chain links TRBV2 with TRBJ2-7; D possibly uses TRBD1 or TRBD2 (5 bases each). The TCR sequence derives from a human donor who received a liver transplant. Sequenced here: CD4+ T cells from blood, sampled before liver transplant. CDR3 bases: TGTGCCAGCAGCCTTCGGGACGTCTACGAGCAGTACTTC. Translation gives CASSLRDVYEQYF.